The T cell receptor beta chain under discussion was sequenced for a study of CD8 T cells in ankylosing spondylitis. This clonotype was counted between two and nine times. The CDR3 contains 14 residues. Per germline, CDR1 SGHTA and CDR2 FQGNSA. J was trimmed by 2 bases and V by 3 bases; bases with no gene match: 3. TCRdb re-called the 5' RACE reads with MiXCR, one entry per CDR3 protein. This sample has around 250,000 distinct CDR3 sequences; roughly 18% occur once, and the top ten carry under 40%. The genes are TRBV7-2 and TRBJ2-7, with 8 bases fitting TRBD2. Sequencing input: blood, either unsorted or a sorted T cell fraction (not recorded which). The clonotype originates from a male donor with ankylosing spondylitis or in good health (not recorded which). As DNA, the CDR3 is TGTGCCAGCAGCTTCGCGGGAGGCACCTACGAGCAGTACTTC. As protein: CASSFAGGTYEQYF.